The 10 T cell receptor beta chains presented below share a single source sample, sequenced in a study of blood T cell repertoires in COVID-19 (dated by TCRdb to 2020 to 2022). Preparation of the library involved the immunoSEQ multiplex PCR assay. TCRdb limited this immuneACCESS table to in-frame rearrangements with V and J called. A share of clones is missing; checked studies link under half to unresolved V genes, and the rest is unexplained. Across this sample there are about 88,000 clones, with roughly 89% seen only once. 5% to 6.5% of the sample lies in the top ten. Sequenced: peripheral blood. Receptors were obtained from a woman of 80 years or more with active COVID-19.

The genes are TRBV18 and TRBJ2-1; TRBD2 matches at 11 bases. J gave up 4 bases and V 4 bases, and 0 bases lay outside the gene matches. The germline V gene encodes CDR1 KGHSH and CDR2 LQKENI. This CDR3 is built from 14 residues. CDR3 nucleotides: TGTGCCAGCTCACTAGCGGGAGGGTACAATGAGCAGTTCTTC. Encoded protein: CASSLAGGYNEQFF. The full variable domain, with the rest looked up from reference TRBV18 and TRBJ2-1, is NAGVMQNPRHLVRRRGQEARLRCSPMKGHSHVYWYRQLPEEGLKFMVYLQKENIIDESGMPKERFSAEFPKEGPSILRIQQVVRGDSAAYFCASSLAGGYNEQFFGPGTRLTVL.

V gene TRBV2 combines with J gene TRBJ2-5; D ambiguous. V shed 4 bases and J shed 2 bases, with 11 bases lying between them. The CDR3 is 14 amino acids. Germline CDR1 and CDR2: SNHLY and FYNNEI. In nucleotides, the CDR3 is TGTGCCAGCAGTGTAAAGCGTAAGCAAGAGACCCAGTACTTC. As protein: CASSVKRKQETQYF. The entire variable domain, with the rest obtained from reference TRBV2 and TRBJ2-5, is as follows: EPEVTQTPSHQVTQMGQEVILRCVPISNHLYFYWYRQILGQKVEFLVSFYNNEISEKSEIFDDQFSVERPDGSNFTLKIRSTKLEDSAMYFCASSVKRKQETQYFGPGTRLLVL.

The chain is built from TRBV5-1 and TRBJ2-5, with 9 bases aligning to TRBD2. Germline CDR1 reads SGHRS; CDR2 reads YFSETQ. The CDR3 has 16 residues. J lost 5 bases, V lost 2 bases, and 10 bases had no gene match. This CDR3 is CASSFSTIAGEETQYF. CDR3 nucleotides: TGCGCCAGCAGCTTCTCTACCATAGCGGGAGAGGAGACCCAGTACTTC. The variable domain in full, with the rest retrieved from reference TRBV5-1 and TRBJ2-5, is KAGVTQTPRYLIKTRGQQVTLSCSPISGHRSVSWYQQTPGQGLQFLFEYFSETQRNKGNFPGRFSGRQFSNSRSEMNVSTLELGDSALYLCASSFSTIAGEETQYFGPGTRLLVL.

The genes are TRBV3-1 (or the pseudogene TRBV3-2) and TRBJ2-5, with a weak D call TRBD1 (7 bases). This CDR3 has 15 amino acids. Germline assignment: CDR1 LGHDT and CDR2 YNNKEL (reference sequence). Trimming pared 0 bases from V and 7 bases from J, leaving 15 bases between. The CDR3 loop is CASSQEWIQGGTQYF. CDR3 in DNA: TGTGCCAGCAGCCAAGAGTGGATCCAGGGGGGGACCCAGTACTTC.

The V and J genes are TRBV9 and TRBJ2-5, with TRBD1 matching over 10 bases. CDR3 length: 18 residues. Germline CDR1 SGDLS, CDR2 YYNGEE. Trimming at V came to 4 bases and at J to 3 bases, leaving 15 bases not matched to a gene. The CDR3: CASSPHSGTGATEETQYF. The CDR3 region has the DNA TGTGCCAGCAGCCCCCACTCCGGGACAGGGGCTACCGAAGAGACCCAGTACTTC.

This chain connects TRBV27 to TRBJ1-2; D might be TRBD1 (6 bases). V was trimmed by 5 bases and J by 3 bases, leaving 16 bases between them. CDR1 is MNHEY, CDR2 SMNVEV, per germline (reference sequence). The CDR3 covers 15 residues. CDR3 in DNA: TGTGCCAGCAGTACCCGAACAGGGATAGACTATGGCTACACCTTC. It encodes CASSTRTGIDYGYTF.

The J gene is TRBJ1-2, the V gene TRBV7-9; 8 nucleotides align to TRBD1. Unmatched junction bases numbered 5, after V lost 4 bases and J lost 1 base. This CDR3 is 15 amino acids long. Germline V lookup: CDR1 SEHNR, CDR2 FQNEAQ (reference sequence). DNA for the CDR3: TGTGCCAGCAGCTCGGGGACAGGCCTTAACTATGGCTACACCTTC. Translating gives CASSSGTGLNYGYTF.

This chain connects TRBV11-2 to TRBJ1-1; no clear D. V dropped 3 bases and J dropped 6 bases, with 5 bases sitting between them. Germline assignment: CDR1 SGHAT and CDR2 FQNNGV. This CDR3 spans 11 amino acids. The CDR3 loop is CASSFGAEAFF. The CDR3 region has the DNA TGTGCCAGCAGCTTCGGTGCTGAAGCTTTCTTT.

This CDR3 is CASSSSNRLAGGTDTQYF. CDR3 coding DNA: TGCGCCAGCAGTTCGAGCAATAGACTAGCGGGAGGCACAGATACGCAGTATTTT. V gene TRBV5-1 combines with J gene TRBJ2-3, with 12 bases that match TRBD2. This CDR3 is 18 amino acids long. Germline loops: CDR1 SGHRS, CDR2 YFSETQ. V lost 5 bases, J lost 1 base, and 11 bases stayed unmatched.

The gene calls are TRBV21-1 and TRBJ2-4; the tabulated D call, TRBD1, remains unverified against the DNA. TRBV21-1 is recorded as a pseudogene. This CDR3 is built from 16 residues. This CDR3 reads CASSKGDRVTKNIQYF. The CDR3 coding sequence is TGTGCCAGCAGCAAAGGGGACAGGGTAACCAAAAACATTCAGTACTTC.